The 8 T cell receptor beta chains in this list originate from one sample, sequenced in a study of immune characterization of retroperitoneal liposarcoma. Using its own MiXCR run on the PCR reads, TCRdb lists one record per CDR3 protein. This table has some 11,000 distinct CDR3 sequences, 50% appearing once. Sequencing input: tumor tissue. The receptor set was obtained from a female donor with retroperitoneal liposarcoma.

The chain links TRBV7-2 to TRBJ2-1; D assignment may be TRBD1 or TRBD2 (6 bases each). The J call may be mistaken, given a closer DNA end match to TRBJ2-5. The length of the CDR3 is 13 residues. Germline CDR1 SGHTA, CDR2 FQGNSA. CDR3 coding DNA: TGTGCCAGCAGTCGGGGGCCCCAAGAGACCCAGTACTTC. This translates into CASSRGPQETQYF.

V is TRBV27 and J is TRBJ2-7, with a weak D call TRBD1 (6 bases). Germline-derived CDR1 and CDR2 are MNHEY and SMNVEV (reference sequence). Trimming took off 8 bases at V and 3 bases at J, with 20 bases between the two ends. The CDR3 loop spans 15 amino acids. The CDR3 loop is CASPRDKPPDYEQYF. Here the CDR3 DNA reads TGTGCCAGCCCCCGGGACAAGCCCCCGGACTACGAGCAGTACTTC.

The chain joins TRBV7-3 to TRBJ2-1; a possible D gene is TRBD2 (6 bases). This CDR3 region has 13 residues. Trimming pared 5 bases from V and 4 bases from J, leaving 9 bases between. The germline V gene encodes CDR1 SGHTA and CDR2 FQGTGA. For the CDR3, the DNA is TGTGCCAGCAGCCAGACTAGTTACAATGAGCAGTTCTTC. Translated: CASSQTSYNEQFF.

In its sample, this clonotype was seen many times. The chain employs TRBV6-1 and TRBJ2-1, with D maybe TRBD2 (6 bases). With the DNA end fitting TRBJ2-7 better, the J assignment may be wrong. This CDR3 has 13 residues. Germline CDR1 reads MNHNS; CDR2 reads SASEGT. In nucleotides, the CDR3 is TGTGCCAGCAGCTACCGGGAGACCTACGAGCAGTACTTC. Translating it yields CASSYRETYEQYF.

This clonotype ranks as large (0.1 to 1%). The chain couples TRBV6-6 to TRBJ2-5; D is possibly TRBD1 or TRBD2 (6 bases each). The CDR3 totals 14 residues. Trimming cost V 2 bases and J 9 bases, with 16 bases left between them. CDR1 and CDR2 from the germline V gene are MNHNY and SVGAGI (reference sequence). Here the CDR3 DNA reads TGTGCCAGCAGTTACCGACGCACGGGGGCGCCCCAGTACTTC. Encoded protein: CASSYRRTGAPQYF.

This chain uses TRBV6-5 with TRBJ2-2; 9 bases agree with TRBD2. V dropped 3 bases and J dropped 5; count of bases not matched to a gene: 7. Germline-derived CDR1 and CDR2 are MNHEY and SVGAGI. The CDR3 sequence is 16 residues long. CDR3 nucleotides: TGTGCCAGCAGTTATCAGCTAGCGGGATTTACCGGGGAGCTGTTTTTT. Its translation is CASSYQLAGFTGELFF.

The J gene is TRBJ2-6, the V gene TRBV10-1; either TRBD1 or TRBD2 may fit D (6 bases each). Per germline, CDR1 WNHNN and CDR2 SYGVQD (reference sequence). The CDR3 runs to 23 residues. The germline V and J ends were trimmed by 0 bases and 0 bases, with 27 bases remaining between them. The CDR3 nucleotides are TGCGCCAGCAGTGAGTCTTTAGTTTCGGCCGGGGGCGGGTTTAGCTCTGGGGCCAACGTCCTGACTTTC. It codes for CASSESLVSAGGGFSSGANVLTF.

This chain uses TRBV6-1 with TRBJ1-1; D is undetermined. Germline values: CDR1 MNHNS, CDR2 SASEGT. The CDR3 loop spans 15 amino acids. The V end lost 0 bases, the J end lost 3 bases, and 11 bases lay between the germline ends. CDR3 sequence: CASSEAGVGYTEAFF. CDR3 DNA: TGTGCCAGCAGTGAAGCTGGGGTGGGGTACACTGAAGCTTTCTTT.